This T cell receptor (beta chain) comes out of a study of blood T cell repertoires in COVID-19. Study context: T cells, B-cell-depleted T cells, or PBMCs provided the cDNA or gDNA that served as material.

Unmatched junction bases numbered 1, after V lost 1 base and J lost 7 bases. Per the germline V gene, CDR1 is SGHNT and CDR2 is YYREEE (reference sequence). There are 14 residues in the CDR3. TCRdb keeps only in-frame clones here, not all; method: immunoSEQ multiplex PCR. The data show some 130,000 clones, 75% to 90% seen once. The receptor comes from a man between 60 and 70 years old with COVID-19, enrolled during active disease. The source material was peripheral blood. The chain is built from TRBV5-4 and TRBJ1-6, with 8 bases matching TRBD1. The CDR3 DNA sequence: TGTGCCAGCAGCTTGCCAGGGGGCAATTCACCCCTCCACTTT. It specifies CASSLPGGNSPLHF.